This T cell receptor beta chain was sequenced during a study of TET2 disruption in CD19-targeted CAR T cells. The germline gives CDR1 WSHSY, CDR2 SAAADI. V was pared by 0 bases and J by 4 bases, with 12 bases between. The CDR3 length is 15 residues. Points on this clone: Its antigen is undetermined. The read ends 3 residues early relative to the CDR3; the germline J gene fills the gap.

Profiled with immunoSEQ multiplex PCR; TCRdb holds only in-frame clones, not every one. This sample carries 25,000 to 30,000 clones, with approximately 2% going to the ten biggest clones. Treatment meaning: autologous CTL019 cells: CD19 CAR with 4-1BB and CD3 zeta domains. The source was CD8- CAR+ T cells sorted from cultured blood T cells, collected for CD19 CAR T cell therapy. Subset described: CD8-negative CAR-positive T cells from the infusion product. The sequence was obtained from a man in his sixties or seventies with chronic lymphocytic leukemia. V usage is TRBV10-2 and J usage is TRBJ1-2, with D tentatively TRBD1 (6 bases). CDR3 in amino acids: CASSESGGLTYGYTF. The sequenced CDR3 bases are TGCGCCAGCAGTGAGTCCGGGGGGCTGACCTATGGC.